This T cell receptor (beta chain) was identified in a study of shared clonotypes between healthy human individuals. Looking at the study overall: Donors were a couple of women and a few men aged 18 to 49.

Germline-derived CDR1 and CDR2 are LGHNA and YSLEER. The CDR3 is 15 residues long. The ends were cut back, 1 base at V and 2 bases at J, with 12 bases in the middle. The study's findings and limits: Clonotype sharing across a handful of donors was observed for around 5% of naive CD4 clonotypes. Clonotypes shared by all four sorted-subset donors had higher generation probabilities than non-shared clonotypes.

Assay: immunoSEQ multiplex PCR; the TCRdb copy retains only in-frame clones and omits some. The table records about 800,000 clones, 96% of them present only once. It was CD45RO-negative cells, positively selected for CCR7, that made up naive CD8 cells, with terminally differentiated effector memory CD45RA+ cells excluded. A note on this clone: Its cognate antigen is unknown.

The genes are TRBV4-3 and TRBJ2-7; D assignment may be TRBD1 or TRBD2 (6 bases each). The source material was naive CD8+ T cells sorted from blood. This receptor was taken from a man aged 30 to 39 in good health. The CDR3 DNA is TGCGCCAGCAGCCAAGGGACAGCGGGTGCCTACGAGCAGTACTTC. This sequence encodes CASSQGTAGAYEQYF.